The entry below describes one T cell receptor beta chain. In the original analysis: Amplifying reference gene primers gave estimates of nucleated cell counts. Clones were sequenced by immunoSEQ multiplex PCR, and TCRdb holds only the in-frame ones, with some missing. That table furnishes V, J and clone size, whereas the DNA furnished D and trimming. In the table there are hundreds of thousands of clones, approximately 84% of which are singletons. This sample is part of a study of blood T cell repertoires in COVID-19. Study details: Acute and convalescent COVID-19 specimens originated in the United States, Italy and Spain. Sources were T cells, B-cell-depleted T cells, or PBMCs; the material itself was cDNA or gDNA.

Germline lookup yields CDR1 SGHTA and CDR2 FQGNSA. V gave up 4 bases and J gave up 0 bases, with 7 bases separating them. The CDR3 has 14 residues. This TCR was recovered from a woman in her thirties who had recovered from COVID-19. Input material: peripheral blood. The chain employs TRBV7-2 and TRBJ1-3; D remains unclear. The CDR3 here is CASSSLVSGNTIYF. For the CDR3, the DNA is TGTGCCAGCAGCTCCTTAGTCTCTGGAAACACCATATATTTT. Full variable domain (remainder filled in from reference TRBV7-2 and TRBJ1-3): GAGVSQSPSNKVTEKGKDVELRCDPISGHTALYWYRQSLGQGLEFLIYFQGNSAPDKSGLPSDRFSAERTGGSVSTLTIQRTQQEDSAVYLCASSSLVSGNTIYFGEGSWLTVV.